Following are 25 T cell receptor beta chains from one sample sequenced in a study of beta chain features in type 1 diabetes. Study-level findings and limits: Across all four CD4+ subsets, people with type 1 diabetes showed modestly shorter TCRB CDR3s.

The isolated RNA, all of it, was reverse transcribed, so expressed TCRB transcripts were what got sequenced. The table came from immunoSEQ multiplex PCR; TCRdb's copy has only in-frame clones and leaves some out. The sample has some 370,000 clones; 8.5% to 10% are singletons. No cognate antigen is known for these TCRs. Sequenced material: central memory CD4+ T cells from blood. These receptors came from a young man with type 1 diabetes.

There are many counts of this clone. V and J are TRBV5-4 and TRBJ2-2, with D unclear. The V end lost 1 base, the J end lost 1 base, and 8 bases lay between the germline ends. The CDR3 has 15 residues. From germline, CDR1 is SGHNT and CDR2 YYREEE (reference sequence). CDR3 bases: TGTGCCAGCAGCTTGAAACAGAAGAACACCGGGGAGCTGTTTTTT. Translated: CASSLKQKNTGELFF.

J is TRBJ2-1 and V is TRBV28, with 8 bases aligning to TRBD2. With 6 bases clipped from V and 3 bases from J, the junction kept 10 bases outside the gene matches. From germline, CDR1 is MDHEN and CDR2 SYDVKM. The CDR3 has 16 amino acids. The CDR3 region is CASRLLAGGGYNEQFF. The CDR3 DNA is TGTGCCAGCAGGCTCCTAGCGGGTGGAGGCTACAATGAGCAGTTCTTC.

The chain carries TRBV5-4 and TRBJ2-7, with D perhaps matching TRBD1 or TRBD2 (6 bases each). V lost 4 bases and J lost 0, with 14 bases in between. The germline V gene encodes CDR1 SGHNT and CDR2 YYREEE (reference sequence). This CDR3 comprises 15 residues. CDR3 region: CASSQTRGNSYEQYF. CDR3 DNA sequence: TGTGCCAGCAGCCAGACTAGGGGGAACTCCTACGAGCAGTACTTC. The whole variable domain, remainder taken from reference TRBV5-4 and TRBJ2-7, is ETGVTQSPTHLIKTRGQQVTLRCSSQSGHNTVSWYQQALGQGPQFIFQYYREEENGRGNFPPRFSGLQFPNYSSELNVNALELDDSALYLCASSQTRGNSYEQYFGPGTRLTVT.

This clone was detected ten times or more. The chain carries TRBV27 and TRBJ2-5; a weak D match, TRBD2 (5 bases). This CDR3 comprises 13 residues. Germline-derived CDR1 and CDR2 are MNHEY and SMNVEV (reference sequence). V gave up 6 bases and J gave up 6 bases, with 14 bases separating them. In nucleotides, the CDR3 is TGTGCCAGCAGCGTCTGGGGAGAAAAGACCCAGTACTTC. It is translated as CASSVWGEKTQYF.

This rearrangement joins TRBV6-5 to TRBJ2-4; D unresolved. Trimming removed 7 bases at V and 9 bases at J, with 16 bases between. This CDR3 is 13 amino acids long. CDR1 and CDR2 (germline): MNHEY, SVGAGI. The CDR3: CASTSTLPGIQYF. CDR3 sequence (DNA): TGTGCCAGCACCTCGACACTCCCAGGCATTCAGTACTTC.

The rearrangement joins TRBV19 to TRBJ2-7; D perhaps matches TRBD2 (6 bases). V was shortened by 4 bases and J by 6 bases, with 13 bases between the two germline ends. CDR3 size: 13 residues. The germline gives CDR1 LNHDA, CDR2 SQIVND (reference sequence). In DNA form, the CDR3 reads TGTGCCAGTAGTAACTGGAGGGGATTCGAGCAGTACTTC. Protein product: CASSNWRGFEQYF.

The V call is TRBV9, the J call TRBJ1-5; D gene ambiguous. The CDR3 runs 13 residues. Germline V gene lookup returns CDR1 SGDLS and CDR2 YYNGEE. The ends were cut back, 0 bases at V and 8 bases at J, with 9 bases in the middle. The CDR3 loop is CASSVGPGEPQHF. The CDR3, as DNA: TGTGCCAGCAGCGTAGGACCCGGAGAGCCCCAGCATTTT.

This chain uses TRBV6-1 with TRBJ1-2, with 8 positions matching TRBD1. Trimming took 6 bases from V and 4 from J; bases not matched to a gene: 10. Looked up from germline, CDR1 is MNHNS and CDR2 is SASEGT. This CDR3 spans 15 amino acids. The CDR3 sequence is CASSTRGQGTYGYTF. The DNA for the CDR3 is TGTGCCAGCAGCACCCGAGGACAGGGAACCTATGGCTACACCTTC.

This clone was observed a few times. The CDR3 loop reads CASSRGLAGEITQYF. The CDR3 nucleotides read TGTGCCAGCTCACGTGGACTAGCCGGGGAGATTACGCAGTATTTT. The V call is TRBV18, the J call TRBJ2-3, with 8 bases aligning to TRBD2. CDR1 KGHSH and CDR2 LQKENI come from the germline V gene. The CDR3 consists of 15 residues. V was clipped by 4 bases and J by 8 bases; unmatched bases: 11. Variable domain in full (rest from reference TRBV18 and TRBJ2-3): NAGVMQNPRHLVRRRGQEARLRCSPMKGHSHVYWYRQLPEEGLKFMVYLQKENIIDESGMPKERFSAEFPKEGPSILRIQQVVRGDSAAYFCASSRGLAGEITQYFGPGTRLTVL.

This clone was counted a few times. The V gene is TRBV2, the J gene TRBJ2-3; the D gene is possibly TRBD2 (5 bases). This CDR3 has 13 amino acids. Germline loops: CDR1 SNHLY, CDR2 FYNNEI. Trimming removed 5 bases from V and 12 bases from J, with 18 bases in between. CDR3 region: CASSPGRENPQYF. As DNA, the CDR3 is TGTGCCAGCAGTCCAGGACGGGAAAATCCCCAGTATTTT.

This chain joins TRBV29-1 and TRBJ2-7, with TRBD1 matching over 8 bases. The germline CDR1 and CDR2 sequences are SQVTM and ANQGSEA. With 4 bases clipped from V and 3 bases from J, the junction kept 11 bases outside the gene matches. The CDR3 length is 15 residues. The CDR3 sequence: CSVGGQEKNRYEQYF. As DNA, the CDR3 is TGCAGCGTTGGGGGACAGGAGAAGAATCGCTACGAGCAGTACTTC.

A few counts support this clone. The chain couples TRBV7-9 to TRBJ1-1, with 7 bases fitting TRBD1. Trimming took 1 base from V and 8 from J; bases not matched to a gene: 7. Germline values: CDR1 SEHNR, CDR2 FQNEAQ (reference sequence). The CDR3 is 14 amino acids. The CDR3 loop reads CASSLVSGDREAFF. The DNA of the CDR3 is TGTGCCAGCAGCTTAGTGAGTGGGGACAGAGAAGCTTTCTTT.

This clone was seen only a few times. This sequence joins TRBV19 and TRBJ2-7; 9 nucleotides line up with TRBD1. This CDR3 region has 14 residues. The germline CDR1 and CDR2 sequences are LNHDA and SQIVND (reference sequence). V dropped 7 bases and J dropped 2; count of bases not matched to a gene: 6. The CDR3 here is CASKPDRGTYEQYF. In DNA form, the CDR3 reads TGTGCCAGTAAGCCGGACAGGGGTACCTACGAGCAGTACTTC.

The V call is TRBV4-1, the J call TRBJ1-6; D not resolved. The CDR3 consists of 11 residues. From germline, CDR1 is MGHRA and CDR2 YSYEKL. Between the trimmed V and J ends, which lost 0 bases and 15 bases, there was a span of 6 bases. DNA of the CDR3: TGCGCCAGCAGCCAAGATAGGTTCCTCCACTTT. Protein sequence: CASSQDRFLHF.

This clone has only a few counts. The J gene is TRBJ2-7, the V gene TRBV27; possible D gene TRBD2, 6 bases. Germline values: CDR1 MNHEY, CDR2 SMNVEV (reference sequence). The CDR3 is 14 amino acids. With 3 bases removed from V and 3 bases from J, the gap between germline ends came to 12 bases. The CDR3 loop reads CASSLGQGGYEQYF. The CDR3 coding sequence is TGTGCCAGCAGTTTGGGCCAGGGAGGCTACGAGCAGTACTTC.

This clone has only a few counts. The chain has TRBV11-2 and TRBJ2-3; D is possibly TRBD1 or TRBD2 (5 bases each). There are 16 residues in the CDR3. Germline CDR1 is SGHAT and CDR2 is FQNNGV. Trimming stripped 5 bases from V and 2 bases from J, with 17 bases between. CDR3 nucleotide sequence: TGTGCCAGCAGCAGAAGCCGGGACCGATTCACAGATACGCAGTATTTT. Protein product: CASSRSRDRFTDTQYF.

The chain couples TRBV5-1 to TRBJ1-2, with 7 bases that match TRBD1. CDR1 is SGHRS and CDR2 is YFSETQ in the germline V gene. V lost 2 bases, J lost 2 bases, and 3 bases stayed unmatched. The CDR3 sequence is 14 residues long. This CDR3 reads CASSFEGQNYGYTF. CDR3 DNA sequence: TGCGCCAGCAGCTTTGAGGGACAGAACTATGGCTACACCTTC.

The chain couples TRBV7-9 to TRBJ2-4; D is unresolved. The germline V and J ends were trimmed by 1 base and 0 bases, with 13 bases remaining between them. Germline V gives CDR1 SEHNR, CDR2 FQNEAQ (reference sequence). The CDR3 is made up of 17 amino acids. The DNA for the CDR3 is TGTGCCAGCAGCTTAGTGGGCAGCGTGAAAGCCAAAAACATTCAGTACTTC. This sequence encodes CASSLVGSVKAKNIQYF.

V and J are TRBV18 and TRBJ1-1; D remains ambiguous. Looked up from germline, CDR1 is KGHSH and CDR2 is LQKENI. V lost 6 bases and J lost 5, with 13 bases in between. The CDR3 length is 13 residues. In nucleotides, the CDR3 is TGTGCCAGCTCCCCGGGTGAACGAACTGAAGCTTTCTTT. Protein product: CASSPGERTEAFF.

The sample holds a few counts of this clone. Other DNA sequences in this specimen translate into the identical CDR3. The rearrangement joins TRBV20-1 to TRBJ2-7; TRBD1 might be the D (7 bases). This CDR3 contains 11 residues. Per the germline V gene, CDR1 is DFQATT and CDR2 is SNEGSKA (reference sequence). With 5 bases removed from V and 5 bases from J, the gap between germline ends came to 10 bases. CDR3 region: CSASGGNEQYF. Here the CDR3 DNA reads TGCAGTGCTTCAGGGGGGAACGAGCAGTACTTC.

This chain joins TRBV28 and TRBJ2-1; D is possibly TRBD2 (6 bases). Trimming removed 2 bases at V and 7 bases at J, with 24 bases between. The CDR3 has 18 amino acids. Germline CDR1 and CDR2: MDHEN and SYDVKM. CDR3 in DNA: TGTGCCAGCAGTTTACTCGGGAGTGGGACTCATTCGGGGAATGAGCAGTTCTTC. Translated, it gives CASSLLGSGTHSGNEQFF.

As DNA, the CDR3 is TGTGCCAGCAGGCAGCGTCCCGGGGGAGAGACCCAGTACTTC. Protein product: CASRQRPGGETQYF. The chain combines TRBV2 with TRBJ2-5, with D tentatively TRBD2 (6 bases). Trimming cost V 6 bases and J 4 bases, with 15 bases left between them. This CDR3 contains 14 residues. Per germline, CDR1 SNHLY and CDR2 FYNNEI.

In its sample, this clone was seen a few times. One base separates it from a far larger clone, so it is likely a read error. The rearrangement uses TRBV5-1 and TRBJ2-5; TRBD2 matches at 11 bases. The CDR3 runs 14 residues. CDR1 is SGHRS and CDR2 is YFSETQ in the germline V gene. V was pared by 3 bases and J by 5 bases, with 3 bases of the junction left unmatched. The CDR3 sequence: CASSSTSGMETQYF. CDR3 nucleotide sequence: TGCGCCAGCAGCTCGACTAGCGGGATGGAGACCCAGTACTTC.

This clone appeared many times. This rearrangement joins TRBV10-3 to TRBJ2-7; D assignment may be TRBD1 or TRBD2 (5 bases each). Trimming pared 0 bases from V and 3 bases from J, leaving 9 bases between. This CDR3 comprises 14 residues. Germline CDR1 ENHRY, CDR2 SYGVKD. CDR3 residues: CAISESGPIYEQYF. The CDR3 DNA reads TGTGCCATCAGTGAGTCGGGACCGATCTACGAGCAGTACTTC.

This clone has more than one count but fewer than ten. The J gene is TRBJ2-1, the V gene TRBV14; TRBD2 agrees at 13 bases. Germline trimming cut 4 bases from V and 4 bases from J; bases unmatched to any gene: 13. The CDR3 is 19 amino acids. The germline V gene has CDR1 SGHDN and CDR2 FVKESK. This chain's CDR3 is CASSLGTSGKWTRYNEQFF. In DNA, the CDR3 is TGTGCCAGCAGCCTTGGGACTAGCGGGAAGTGGACCCGGTACAATGAGCAGTTCTTC. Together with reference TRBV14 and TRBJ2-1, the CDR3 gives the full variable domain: EAGVTQFPSHSVIEKGQTVTLRCDPISGHDNLYWYRRVMGKEIKFLLHFVKESKQDESGMPNNRFLAERTGGTYSTLKVQPAELEDSGVYFCASSLGTSGKWTRYNEQFFGPGTRLTVL.